This T cell receptor (beta chain) was identified in a study of shared clonotypes between healthy human individuals (TCRdb year 2020). Background for the entire study: Three men and two women, aged 18 to 49 years, made up the cohort. For each donor, three plates each were used for CD4 naive and CD4 memory, two plates were used for CD8 naive, and one plate was used for CD8 memory. Blood TCR repertoires of a handful of healthy adults were deeply sequenced to estimate repertoire size and the extent of clonotype sharing between individuals. Leukapheresis yielded between about 0.94 and 10 billion PBMCs per donor. To increase sequencing depth and limit assay-specific biases, TCR repertoire library preparation and sequencing were carried out by different laboratories using diverse techniques. Overall results and qualifications from the work: Rarefaction of sorted-subset datasets indicated incomplete sequencing despite the large sequencing depth. Sampling was restricted to blood, and TCR repertoires in tissues likely differ from the TCR repertoires found in blood. Pairwise subsampling led to the expectation that sequencing depth would affect the degree of clonotype sharing among donors. When several donors were compared, the shared fraction of clonotypes was about 5.5% for naive CD4, roughly 3.3% for naive CD8, 2% to 2.5% for memory CD4, and roughly 0.4% for memory CD8. Higher generation probabilities were observed for clonotypes shared by all four sorted-subset donors than for non-shared clonotypes. The genetic and exposure-history diversity represented was limited by the small number of donors. Estimated clonotype richness was generally larger for naive than for memory subsets.

V is cut by 2 bases and J by 4 bases, and the space between the germline ends is 12 bases. Based on the germline V gene (reference sequence), the CDR1 and CDR2 sequences are MNHNY and SVGAGI. The CDR3 sequence holds 14 residues, the cysteine and phenylalanine included. CDR3 DNA is the only sequence kept; it has 42 bases, read in frame from the first base. A note on this clone: There is no known antigen for this receptor. No base-level quality is on record; no much larger clone is a single base apart.

Using the deep immunoSEQ assay, TCR CDR3 regions were amplified from genomic DNA by multiplex PCR. Genomic DNA extracted from each cell subset was distributed evenly over all wells of several immunoSEQ 96-well plates, and each plate served as one replicate. Each replicate PCR for sorted subsets received around 0.2 ug genomic DNA, equal to tens of thousands of T cell genomes. The purified libraries were quantified using a Qubit 3.0 fluorometer, sized with a Bioanalyzer 2100, and then quantified again using the KAPA Library Quantification kit. A separate single-read 150-cycle Illumina NextSeq 550 flow cell was used to sequence each immunoSEQ 96-well plate. The authors' pipeline ran thus. Because only junctional sequences without quality scores were contained in the immunoSEQ output, filtering matching that applied to full-length reads could not be performed. Sequences were annotated with PyIR, a Python wrapper for IgBLAST v1.9, using IMGT germline references to assign V/J genes and CDR3. Any read was removed if the V/J assignment was weak (E-value above 1e-6), the CDR3 was missing, or the read contained stop codons, out-of-frame junctions, or ambiguous translated residues. A V3J clonotype was defined by an identical inferred V gene, J gene, and CDR3 amino acid sequence. To compute the percentage overlap between repertoires, the number of shared unique clonotypes was divided by the size of the smaller repertoire. RTK rarefaction, the Chao1 estimator, and Recon v2.1 estimates of unobserved clonotypes were used to assess repertoire richness. For all TCRbeta clonotypes obtained by the gDNA method from a few donors, generation probabilities were computed with OLGA. This is the immuneACCESS table as TCRdb keeps it, with only in-frame sequences that have V and J called. A part of the clones is gone; compared with another copy, unresolved V genes explain less than half, and the rest is unexplained. Clone size and the V and J calls come from that table; the DNA yielded D and trimming. The sample contains fewer than 1.6 million clones, approximately 98.5% of them found a single time. Roughly 0.36% of the sample rests with the top ten.

Healthy HIV-negative adults with no recently reported acute infections or vaccinations were included as donors. Every donor was a Caucasian adult living in Nashville, Tennessee, USA. CD4+ T cells were enriched by magnetic negative selection; naive cells were then positively selected on CD45RA, and the negative fraction formed the memory subset. Blood was collected by leukapheresis, and PBMCs were isolated by Ficoll-Histopaque density gradient centrifugation and then cryopreserved in liquid nitrogen vapor phase. Analytical flow cytometry was used to check the purity and quantity of every magnetically sorted T cell population. Genomic DNA was isolated from every sorted fraction and measured by UV absorbance on a Nanodrop 2000c.

The chain is encoded by TRBV6-6 joined to TRBJ2-7; the D gene assignment is ambiguous. The clonotype originates from a man aged 25-45 years in good health. Sequenced sample: naive CD4+ T cells sorted from blood. The cell subset or site label of this sample denotes: CD45RA+ positively selected. The CDR3 corresponds to CASSYTTSAYEQYF. Read as DNA, the sequence is TGTGCCAGCAGTTACACAACGAGTGCTTACGAGCAGTACTTC.